The 31 T cell receptor beta chains listed next were all sequenced from one sample in a study of T cell changes during pregnancy in multiple sclerosis. Some clones are missing from TCRdb's copy, which holds only in-frame ones; the method was immunoSEQ multiplex PCR. The sample has 64,000 or so clones, roughly 90% seen once; the top ten hold about 2.5%. Sequenced material: peripheral blood, taken in the first trimester of pregnancy. The receptors stem from a female donor with multiple sclerosis, enrolled in a pregnancy study.

The rearrangement links TRBV28 to TRBJ2-1; 14 bases match TRBD2. V lost 2 bases to trimming and J lost 10 bases; unmatched junction nucleotides: 19. Germline CDR1 MDHEN, CDR2 SYDVKM. The CDR3 sequence is 20 residues long. The CDR3 bases are TGTGCCAGCAGTTTACAACCGGGACTAGCGGGAGTAGGGATAAGCGGGGAGCAGTTCTTC. As protein: CASSLQPGLAGVGISGEQFF.

The chain couples TRBV15 to TRBJ2-1, with 7 bases matching TRBD1. The CDR3 is made up of 19 amino acids. Unmatched junction bases numbered 12, after V lost 1 base and J lost 0 bases. Germline CDR1 LNHNV, CDR2 YYDKDF (reference sequence). CDR3 bases: TGTGCCACCAGCAGAGTAAGGGGGTTTACAGGGGCCTCCTACAATGAGCAGTTCTTC. Residues: CATSRVRGFTGASYNEQFF.

As DNA, the CDR3 is TGTGCCAGCAGTTACGGGGCCTCCCGCTCCTACAATGAGCAGTTCTTC. The encoded protein is CASSYGASRSYNEQFF. The rearrangement joins TRBV6-5 to TRBJ2-1, with D perhaps matching TRBD1 (5 bases). Germline assignment: CDR1 MNHEY and CDR2 SVGAGI. Trimming pared 2 bases from V and 0 bases from J, leaving 11 bases between. This CDR3 comprises 16 residues.

This clone was seen just once. DNA of the CDR3: TGTGCCAGCAGCCCAGGGACAACGAAAAACATTCAGTACTTC. Translation: CASSPGTTKNIQYF. The chain is built from TRBV7-2 and TRBJ2-4; D is possibly TRBD1 (6 bases). Trimming shortened V by 5 bases and J by 4 bases, and 12 bases separated the two germline ends. CDR3 length: 14 residues. Germline lookup yields CDR1 SGHTA and CDR2 FQGNSA.

The chain combines TRBV5-5 with TRBJ1-1; 8 bases map to TRBD1. J lost 5 bases, V lost 4 bases, and 7 bases had no gene match. Germline CDR1 reads SGHKS; CDR2 reads YYEKEE (reference sequence). This CDR3 is 14 amino acids long. DNA of the CDR3: TGTGCCAGCAGCCGGACAGGGATGGAAACTGAAGCTTTCTTT. Its protein is CASSRTGMETEAFF.

The chain links TRBV4-2 to TRBJ2-1, with 9 bases aligning to TRBD2. V lost 0 bases to trimming and J lost 2 bases; unmatched junction nucleotides: 8. This CDR3 region has 18 residues. Germline-derived CDR1 and CDR2 are LGHNA and YNFKEQ. The CDR3 nucleotides are TGTGCCAGCAGCCAAGAAATTCTAGCGGGACCCCCCTACAATGAGCAGTTCTTC. Protein: CASSQEILAGPPYNEQFF.

This clone appeared once. The CDR3 coding sequence is TGTGCCAGCAGTGACTTGACAGGACTCACAGATACGCAGTATTTT. It yields the protein CASSDLTGLTDTQYF. The chain combines TRBV25-1 with TRBJ2-3, with D possibly being TRBD1 (6 bases). Looked up from germline, CDR1 is MGHDK and CDR2 is SYGVNS. The CDR3 is 15 residues long. With 3 bases removed from V and 2 bases from J, the gap between germline ends came to 12 bases. Full variable domain (missing parts from reference TRBV25-1 and TRBJ2-3): EADIYQTPRYLVIGTGKKITLECSQTMGHDKMYWYQQDPGMELHLIHYSYGVNSTEKGDLSSESTVSRIRTEHFPLTLESARPSHTSQYLCASSDLTGLTDTQYFGPGTRLTVL.

The rearrangement uses TRBV7-8 and TRBJ1-5; D remains unclear. The CDR3 is 14 residues long. Germline V gene sequence: CDR1 SGHVS, CDR2 FQNEAQ. V was shortened by 1 base and J by 9 bases, with 13 bases between the two germline ends. The CDR3 loop reads CASSLDNHIRPQHF. CDR3 DNA: TGTGCCAGCAGCTTAGATAACCATATCAGGCCCCAGCATTTT.

This chain links TRBV7-2 with TRBJ1-1, with a tentative D call TRBD1 (6 bases). The CDR3 runs to 16 residues. V lost 4 bases and J 0 bases, leaving 15 bases between the germline ends. CDR1 SGHTA and CDR2 FQGNSA come from the germline V gene. The CDR3 region is CASSSPQGHLNTEAFF. In DNA, the CDR3 is TGTGCCAGCAGCTCCCCACAGGGACACTTGAACACTGAAGCTTTCTTT.

V gene TRBV7-6 combines with J gene TRBJ2-3; 7 bases agree with TRBD2. The trim removed 3 bases at V and 0 bases at J, leaving 6 bases unmatched. The V gene's germline CDR1 is SGHVS and CDR2 FNYEAQ. The CDR3 sequence is 16 residues long. This CDR3 reads CASSFRAGVSTDTQYF. The CDR3 nucleotides are TGTGCCAGCAGCTTTCGGGCGGGAGTTAGCACAGATACGCAGTATTTT.

The genes are TRBV6-5 and TRBJ1-1, with D uncertain. Trimming cost V 0 bases and J 1 base, with 3 bases left between them. The CDR3 length is 13 residues. Per the germline V gene, CDR1 is MNHEY and CDR2 is SVGAGI. Here the CDR3 reads CASSYSRNTEAFF. The CDR3 DNA sequence: TGTGCCAGCAGTTACTCTCGGAACACTGAAGCTTTCTTT.

CDR3 loop: CSVGSDSYTDTQYF. CDR3 in DNA: TGCAGCGTTGGGAGCGACAGTTACACAGATACGCAGTATTTT. The chain has TRBV29-1 and TRBJ2-3, with a possible D match to TRBD1 (5 bases). Germline values: CDR1 SQVTM, CDR2 ANQGSEA. Trimming removed 4 bases from V and 2 bases from J, with 13 bases in between. The CDR3 runs to 14 residues.

The chain joins TRBV10-2 to TRBJ2-1; 7 nucleotides agree with TRBD1. The germline gives CDR1 WSHSY, CDR2 SAAADI. The CDR3 is 13 amino acids. The V and J ends lost 6 bases and 3 bases, in that order; junction bases with no gene match: 2. DNA of the CDR3: TGCGCCAGCAGGGCAGGGGGCTACAATGAGCAGTTCTTC. Translating it yields CASRAGGYNEQFF.

J is TRBJ2-7 and V is TRBV4-1; D remains ambiguous. V lost 2 bases to trimming and J lost 0 bases, with 20 bases between them. CDR3 length: 18 amino acids. The germline CDR1 and CDR2 sequences are MGHRA and YSYEKL. CDR3 residues: CASSQQWRSASLSYEQYF. DNA of the CDR3: TGCGCCAGCAGCCAACAATGGAGAAGCGCGAGTCTCTCCTACGAGCAGTACTTC.

The chain links TRBV19 to TRBJ1-1, with 8 bases identical to TRBD1. J was trimmed by 4 bases and V by 4 bases; bases with no gene match: 2. Germline V gene sequence: CDR1 LNHDA, CDR2 SQIVND (reference sequence). CDR3 length equals 13 residues. The DNA of the CDR3 is TGTGCCAGTAGTACGCAGGGGGCCACTGAAGCTTTCTTT. Translated, it gives CASSTQGATEAFF.

The rearrangement uses TRBV11-3 and TRBJ2-5; 9 bases line up with TRBD2. J gave up 2 bases and V 8 bases, and 6 bases lay outside the gene matches. The germline V gene has CDR1 SGHNT and CDR2 YENEEA. The CDR3 is made up of 14 amino acids. This chain's CDR3 is CASSLAGEQETQYF. The DNA for the CDR3 is TGTGCCAGCTCCTTAGCGGGGGAGCAAGAGACCCAGTACTTC.

The genes are TRBV6-1 and TRBJ2-2; TRBD2 matches at 12 bases. CDR1 is MNHNS, CDR2 SASEGT, per germline. V lost 4 bases, J lost 4 bases, and 4 bases stayed unmatched. The CDR3 length is 16 residues. In nucleotides, the CDR3 is TGTGCCAGCAGTGGGCTAGCGGGAGGGCCCACCGGGGAGCTGTTTTTT. It translates to CASSGLAGGPTGELFF.

J is TRBJ1-2 and V is TRBV7-9; possible D gene TRBD1, 5 bases. Germline V lookup: CDR1 SEHNR, CDR2 FQNEAQ (reference sequence). V was shortened by 7 bases and J by 7 bases, with 13 bases between the two germline ends. This CDR3 has 12 amino acids. This CDR3 is CASTAGESGYTF. The DNA for the CDR3 is TGTGCCAGCACCGCGGGGGAGTCTGGCTACACCTTC.

The chain employs TRBV7-9 and TRBJ2-7; D unclear. The V and J ends lost 3 bases and 5 bases respectively, with 11 bases between them. From germline, CDR1 is SEHNR and CDR2 FQNEAQ (reference sequence). The CDR3 extends over 13 amino acids. CDR3 residues: CASSLYATNEQYF. As DNA, the CDR3 is TGTGCCAGCAGCTTGTATGCTACGAACGAGCAGTACTTC.

V usage is TRBV7-2 and J usage is TRBJ2-3, with unresolved D. The CDR3 has 12 amino acids. Per the germline V gene, CDR1 is SGHTA and CDR2 is FQGNSA. V was clipped by 5 bases and J by 2 bases, with 5 bases between them. This CDR3 reads CASSEVTDTQYF. The CDR3 region has the DNA TGTGCCAGCAGCGAGGTCACAGATACGCAGTATTTT.

The gene calls are TRBV30 and TRBJ2-3; TRBD2 matches 9 bases. The CDR3 runs to 13 residues. Germline V lookup: CDR1 GTSNPN, CDR2 SVGIG (reference sequence). The V segment lost 4 bases and the J segment 4 bases; nucleotides outside the gene matches: 3. CDR3 sequence: CAWTSGNPDTQYF. CDR3 nucleotides: TGTGCCTGGACTAGCGGGAATCCAGATACGCAGTATTTT.

The chain joins TRBV11-2 to TRBJ2-7; 13 nucleotides line up with TRBD2. This CDR3 has 16 residues. Losses at the gene ends were 5 bases for V and 2 bases for J; bases not matched to a gene: 6. CDR1 is SGHAT and CDR2 is FQNNGV in the germline V gene. CDR3 region: CASSIQGTSGTYEQYF. The DNA for the CDR3 is TGTGCCAGCAGCATACAGGGGACTAGCGGGACCTACGAGCAGTACTTC.

The chain employs TRBV6-1 and TRBJ2-3; D is possibly TRBD2 (5 bases). Per the germline V gene, CDR1 is MNHNS and CDR2 is SASEGT. V gave up 3 bases and J gave up 0 bases, with 13 bases separating them. The CDR3 is 16 residues long. CDR3 DNA: TGTGCCAGCAGTGATGCCCCAGCGGTAAGCACAGATACGCAGTATTTT. Its protein is CASSDAPAVSTDTQYF.

The chain employs TRBV7-9 and TRBJ2-7, with 7 bases aligning to TRBD2. V lost 5 bases and J lost 5; bases outside the gene matches: 9. The CDR3 covers 14 residues. CDR1 SEHNR and CDR2 FQNEAQ come from the germline V gene (reference sequence). In nucleotides, the CDR3 is TGTGCCAGCAGCCCTTACGGACTAGTCCACGAGCAGTACTTC. It is translated as CASSPYGLVHEQYF. Combining the CDR3 with reference TRBV7-9 and TRBJ2-7 gives the whole variable domain DTGVSQNPRHKITKRGQNVTFRCDPISEHNRLYWYRQTLGQGPEFLTYFQNEAQLEKSRLLSDRFSAERPKGSFSTLEIQRTEQGDSAMYLCASSPYGLVHEQYFGPGTRLTVT.

The chain combines TRBV5-1 with TRBJ2-5; 8 bases are a match to TRBD1. The CDR3 extends over 14 amino acids. V shed 4 bases, J shed 2 bases, and the junction held 4 bases outside the gene matches. Germline values: CDR1 SGHRS, CDR2 YFSETQ. For the CDR3, the DNA is TGCGCCAGCAGCCGGGGACAGGTACAAGAGACCCAGTACTTC. Translation gives CASSRGQVQETQYF.

V and J are TRBV29-1 and TRBJ2-1, with TRBD2 matching 8 bases. CDR1 and CDR2 (germline): SQVTM, ANQGSEA. This CDR3 is 12 amino acids long. V was pared by 5 bases and J by 15 bases, with 12 bases of the junction left unmatched. The DNA for the CDR3 is TGCAGCGTTTTAGCGGGAAGGGGCCCTGTGTTCTTC. Protein sequence: CSVLAGRGPVFF.

The CDR3: CASSLGRAYNEQFF. The CDR3, as DNA: TGTGCCAGCAGTTTAGGGCGGGCCTACAATGAGCAGTTCTTC. V usage is TRBV28 and J usage is TRBJ2-1; D might be TRBD2 (5 bases). CDR3 length: 14 residues. With 2 bases removed from V and 2 bases from J, the gap between germline ends came to 7 bases. Germline V gene lookup returns CDR1 MDHEN and CDR2 SYDVKM. Based on the CDR3 plus reference TRBV28 and TRBJ2-1, the full variable domain is DVKVTQSSRYLVKRTGEKVFLECVQDMDHENMFWYRQDPGLGLRLIYFSYDVKMKEKGDIPEGYSVSREKKERFSLILESASTNQTSMYLCASSLGRAYNEQFFGPGTRLTVL.

This rearrangement joins TRBV14 to TRBJ2-7, with TRBD1 matching over 8 bases. CDR1 is SGHDN, CDR2 FVKESK, per germline. After removal of 1 base from V and 5 bases from J, the junction contained 7 bases not matched to a gene. There are 15 residues in the CDR3. The CDR3 reads CASSQGRTGSHEQYF. The CDR3 bases are TGTGCCAGCAGCCAAGGGAGGACAGGGTCGCACGAGCAGTACTTC.

V and J are TRBV6-5 and TRBJ1-1, with 8 bases that match TRBD1. CDR1 and CDR2 from the germline V gene are MNHEY and SVGAGI. The J segment lost 3 bases and the V segment lost 6 bases, leaving 9 bases of the junction unmatched. The CDR3 sequence is 15 residues long. Here the CDR3 reads CASRIDRGDHTEAFF. The CDR3 region has the DNA TGTGCCAGCAGGATCGACAGGGGCGATCACACTGAAGCTTTCTTT.

The chain recombines TRBV5-4 with TRBJ2-4; 9 bases line up with TRBD1. Germline-derived CDR1 and CDR2 are SGHNT and YYREEE (reference sequence). The length of the CDR3 is 17 residues. J gave up 0 bases and V 4 bases, and 8 bases lay outside the gene matches. CDR3 residues: CASSDDDRGIAKNIQYF. The CDR3 DNA is TGTGCCAGCAGCGATGACGACAGGGGGATAGCCAAAAACATTCAGTACTTC.

The chain employs TRBV13 and TRBJ2-2; 13 bases are shared with TRBD2. V lost 5 bases, J lost 4 bases, and 7 bases stayed unmatched. CDR3 length: 17 amino acids. Germline V CDR1 and CDR2: PRHDT, FYEKMQ (reference sequence). The CDR3 sequence is CASSPGTSGIITGELFF. The CDR3 DNA reads TGTGCCAGCAGCCCAGGGACTAGCGGGATTATCACCGGGGAGCTGTTTTTT. The full variable domain, with the rest looked up from reference TRBV13 and TRBJ2-2, is AAGVIQSPRHLIKEKRETATLKCYPIPRHDTVYWYQQGPGQDPQFLISFYEKMQSDKGSIPDRFSAQQFSDYHSELNMSSLELGDSALYFCASSPGTSGIITGELFFGEGSRLTVL.